The 5 T cell receptor beta chains presented below share a single source sample, sequenced in a study of blood T cell repertoires in COVID-19. Produced via immunoSEQ multiplex PCR; TCRdb's table is partial and in-frame only. Found here are some 250,000 clones, approximately 78% of them singletons; the top ten hold 3.4%. Sequenced material: peripheral blood. Receptors were obtained from a woman under 30 with acute or convalescent COVID-19.

V is TRBV28 and J is TRBJ2-7; D is perhaps TRBD2 (5 bases). Per germline, CDR1 MDHEN and CDR2 SYDVKM. The CDR3 sequence is 17 residues long. Trimming took off 5 bases at V and 0 bases at J, with 20 bases between the two ends. The CDR3: CASSTPVRLAFSYEQYF. In DNA form, the CDR3 reads TGTGCCAGCAGTACCCCCGTGCGGCTAGCTTTCTCCTACGAGCAGTACTTC.

The genes are TRBV5-8 and TRBJ1-4, with D possibly being TRBD1 (5 bases). This CDR3 is built from 15 residues. V lost 3 bases and J 5 bases, leaving 14 bases between the germline ends. Looked up from germline, CDR1 is SGHTS and CDR2 is YDEGEE. The CDR3 DNA is TGTGCCAGCAGCTACGCGGGCGGGGGAAATGAAAAACTGTTTTTT. Translating it yields CASSYAGGGNEKLFF.

The rearrangement joins TRBV19 to TRBJ2-7, with D unresolved. The germline V gene has CDR1 LNHDA and CDR2 SQIVND (reference sequence). V lost 1 base to trimming and J lost 2 bases, with 3 bases between them. The CDR3 has 12 amino acids. In nucleotides, the CDR3 is TGTGCCAGTAGTATAGGAGCCTACGAGCAGTACTTC. This gives the protein CASSIGAYEQYF. The full variable domain, in which reference TRBV19 and TRBJ2-7 provide the parts outside the CDR3, is DGGITQSPKYLFRKEGQNVTLSCEQNLNHDAMYWYRQDPGQGLRLIYYSQIVNDFQKGDIAEGYSVSREKKESFPLTVTSAQKNPTAFYLCASSIGAYEQYFGPGTRLTVT.

V usage is TRBV28 and J usage is TRBJ1-4; 7 nucleotides match TRBD1. V was clipped by 6 bases and J by 4 bases; unmatched bases: 5. The CDR3 runs to 14 residues. Germline CDR1 is MDHEN and CDR2 is SYDVKM. The CDR3 DNA reads as TGTGCCAGCAGAACAGGGGTTATTAATGAAAAACTGTTTTTT. Translation: CASRTGVINEKLFF.

The chain combines TRBV19 with TRBJ2-1; the D gene is possibly TRBD2 (5 bases). Between the trimmed V and J ends, which lost 11 bases and 0 bases, there was a span of 8 bases. There are 12 residues in the CDR3. Germline V gene data show CDR1 as LNHDA and CDR2 as SQIVND (reference sequence). The CDR3 spells CAAGISYNEQFF. In DNA, the CDR3 is TGTGCCGCCGGGATCTCCTACAATGAGCAGTTCTTC.